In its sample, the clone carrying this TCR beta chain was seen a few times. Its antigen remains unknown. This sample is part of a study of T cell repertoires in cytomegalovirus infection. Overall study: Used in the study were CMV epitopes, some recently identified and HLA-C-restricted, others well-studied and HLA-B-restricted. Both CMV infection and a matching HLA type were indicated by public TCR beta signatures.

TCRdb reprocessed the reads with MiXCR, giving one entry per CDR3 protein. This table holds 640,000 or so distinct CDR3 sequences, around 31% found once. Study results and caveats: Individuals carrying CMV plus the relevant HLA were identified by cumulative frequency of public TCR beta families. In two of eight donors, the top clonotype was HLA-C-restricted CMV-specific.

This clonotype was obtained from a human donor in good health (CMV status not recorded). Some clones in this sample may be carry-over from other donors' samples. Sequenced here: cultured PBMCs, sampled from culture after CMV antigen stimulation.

The CDR3 DNA reads TGTGCCACCCGCCCTGGAAACACCATATATTTT. Protein product: CATRPGNTIYF. The chain has TRBV12-3 or TRBV12-4 and TRBJ1-3; D unresolved. The length of the CDR3 is 11 residues. V lost 10 bases, J lost 2 bases, and 6 bases lay in between.